Following are 14 T cell receptor beta chains from one sample sequenced in a study of T cell responses to AZD1222 COVID-19 vaccine. TCRdb keeps only in-frame clones here, not all; method: immunoSEQ multiplex PCR. The sample contains 150,000 to 200,000 clones, 80% to 95% of which appear only once. The sequencing used peripheral blood, collected 28 days after the second AZD1222 dose. These receptors were collected from an adult who received the AZD1222 COVID-19 vaccine.

The chain has TRBV18 and TRBJ1-4; no reliable D call. CDR1 and CDR2 (germline): KGHSH, LQKENI. This CDR3 spans 14 amino acids. V lost 3 bases to trimming and J lost 4 bases, with 9 bases between them. The CDR3, as DNA: TGTGCCAGCTCACCTCCGGGGTTTAATGAAAAACTGTTTTTT. It encodes CASSPPGFNEKLFF. Variable domain in full (rest from reference TRBV18 and TRBJ1-4): NAGVMQNPRHLVRRRGQEARLRCSPMKGHSHVYWYRQLPEEGLKFMVYLQKENIIDESGMPKERFSAEFPKEGPSILRIQQVVRGDSAAYFCASSPPGFNEKLFFGSGTQLSVL.

This clone was detected once. This chain joins TRBV7-8 and TRBJ1-5, with a possible D match to TRBD1 (5 bases). V dropped 1 base and J dropped 7 bases, with 14 bases sitting between them. This CDR3 contains 15 residues. Germline V CDR1 and CDR2: SGHVS, FQNEAQ. CDR3 nucleotides: TGTGCCAGCAGCTTAGTTCGGGGGATAGGGCAGCCCCAGCATTTT. As protein: CASSLVRGIGQPQHF.

The V and J genes are TRBV6-5 and TRBJ1-2; TRBD1 matches 8 bases. J gave up 8 bases and V 5 bases, and 13 bases lay outside the gene matches. Germline CDR1 and CDR2: MNHEY and SVGAGI. The CDR3 spans 15 residues. CDR3 sequence: CASSQDRVGMRGYTF. As DNA, the CDR3 is TGTGCCAGCAGTCAGGACAGGGTTGGGATGCGAGGCTACACCTTC.

The chain recombines TRBV6-5 with TRBJ1-1; 9 positions agree with TRBD1. Germline V gene lookup returns CDR1 MNHEY and CDR2 SVGAGI. V trimming: 4 bases; J trimming: 5 bases; junction bases outside the gene matches: 8. CDR3 length equals 15 residues. CDR3 bases: TGTGCCAGCAGTTCGAGCCGGGACAGGGCGACTGAAGCTTTCTTT. It is translated as CASSSSRDRATEAFF.

The sample holds one count of this clone. The chain joins TRBV7-5 to TRBJ1-4. TRBV7-5 is assigned pseudogene status. This CDR3 region has 9 residues. The CDR3 region is CARTQKLFF. The CDR3 nucleotides read TGTGCCAGAACCCAAAAACTGTTTTTT.

V gene TRBV5-8 combines with J gene TRBJ2-1, with TRBD2 matching over 7 bases. Germline trimming cut 2 bases from V and 4 bases from J; bases unmatched to any gene: 3. Germline values: CDR1 SGHTS, CDR2 YDEGEE. This CDR3 region has 14 residues. Here the CDR3 reads CASSFRTSYNEQFF. DNA of the CDR3: TGTGCCAGCAGCTTCAGGACTAGTTACAATGAGCAGTTCTTC. Drawing the rest from reference TRBV5-8 and TRBJ2-1, the complete variable domain is EAGVTQSPTHLIKTRGQQATLRCSPISGHTSVYWYQQALGLGLQFLLWYDEGEERNRGNFPPRFSGRQFPNYSSELNVNALELEDSALYLCASSFRTSYNEQFFGPGTRLTVL.

The J gene is TRBJ2-5, the V gene TRBV5-4; D is perhaps TRBD1 or TRBD2 (5 bases each). The CDR3 has 14 amino acids. Trimming removed 4 bases from V and 1 base from J, with 11 bases in between. Per the germline V gene, CDR1 is SGHNT and CDR2 is YYREEE (reference sequence). This chain's CDR3 is CASSTGGSQETQYF. CDR3 bases: TGTGCCAGCAGCACAGGAGGCTCCCAAGAGACCCAGTACTTC.

This sequence joins TRBV5-8 and TRBJ1-1, with a possible D match to TRBD1 (5 bases). Germline V gene sequence: CDR1 SGHTS, CDR2 YDEGEE. V lost 4 bases, J lost 7 bases, and 20 bases lay in between. The CDR3 extends over 15 amino acids. Here the CDR3 reads CASSHGDAGLGEAFF. The CDR3 coding sequence is TGTGCCAGCAGCCACGGGGACGCGGGGCTGGGTGAAGCTTTCTTT. Full variable domain (rest looked up from reference TRBV5-8 and TRBJ1-1): EAGVTQSPTHLIKTRGQQATLRCSPISGHTSVYWYQQALGLGLQFLLWYDEGEERNRGNFPPRFSGRQFPNYSSELNVNALELEDSALYLCASSHGDAGLGEAFFGQGTRLTVV.

The chain combines TRBV21-1 with TRBJ1-1; the tabulated D call, TRBD1, remains unverified against the DNA. TRBV21-1 is a listed pseudogene. The length of the CDR3 is 13 residues. The CDR3 protein is CASSVDRDRQAFF. DNA for the CDR3: TGTGCCAGCAGCGTTGACAGGGACCGTCAAGCTTTCTTT.

The chain joins TRBV28 to TRBJ1-1; D possibly corresponds to TRBD1 (5 bases). This CDR3 region has 16 residues. V lost 7 bases, J lost 1 base, and 19 bases lay in between. Germline lookup yields CDR1 MDHEN and CDR2 SYDVKM. Here the CDR3 DNA reads TGTGCCAGCACCCCCGCAGGGTACGTCGAGAACACTGAAGCTTTCTTT. It specifies CASTPAGYVENTEAFF.

V gene TRBV6-1 combines with J gene TRBJ1-1, with TRBD1 matching over 7 bases. Looked up from germline, CDR1 is MNHNS and CDR2 is SASEGT. The CDR3 totals 17 residues. The V and J ends lost 0 bases and 4 bases, in that order; junction bases with no gene match: 11. The CDR3 sequence is CASSEARAGGVGTEAFF. The CDR3 DNA sequence: TGTGCCAGCAGTGAAGCTCGCGCAGGGGGGGTAGGCACTGAAGCTTTCTTT.

V is TRBV7-9 and J is TRBJ2-7; D gene uncertain. In germline, CDR1 is SEHNR, CDR2 FQNEAQ (reference sequence). The ends were cut back, 3 bases at V and 3 bases at J, with 6 bases in the middle. The CDR3 is made up of 12 amino acids. CDR3 DNA sequence: TGTGCCAGCAGCTTCCTCGACTACGAGCAGTACTTC. As protein: CASSFLDYEQYF.

This clone was detected a few times. The chain has TRBV7-9 and TRBJ2-2; no reliable D call. Trimming took 0 bases from V and 5 from J, leaving 7 bases between them. The CDR3 loop spans 14 amino acids. Germline CDR1 is SEHNR and CDR2 is FQNEAQ (reference sequence). CDR3 residues: CASSLASYTGELFF. The CDR3 DNA sequence: TGTGCCAGCAGCTTAGCGTCTTATACCGGGGAGCTGTTTTTT. Based on the CDR3 plus reference TRBV7-9 and TRBJ2-2, the full variable domain is DTGVSQNPRHKITKRGQNVTFRCDPISEHNRLYWYRQTLGQGPEFLTYFQNEAQLEKSRLLSDRFSAERPKGSFSTLEIQRTEQGDSAMYLCASSLASYTGELFFGEGSRLTVL.

J is TRBJ2-3 and V is TRBV7-8, with 9 bases matching TRBD2. V was pared by 6 bases and J by 1 base, with 2 bases of the junction left unmatched. The CDR3 spans 14 residues. CDR1 SGHVS and CDR2 FQNEAQ come from the germline V gene. The CDR3 DNA is TGTGCCAGCAGTTCTAGCGGGGGCACAGATACGCAGTATTTT. This sequence encodes CASSSSGGTDTQYF.